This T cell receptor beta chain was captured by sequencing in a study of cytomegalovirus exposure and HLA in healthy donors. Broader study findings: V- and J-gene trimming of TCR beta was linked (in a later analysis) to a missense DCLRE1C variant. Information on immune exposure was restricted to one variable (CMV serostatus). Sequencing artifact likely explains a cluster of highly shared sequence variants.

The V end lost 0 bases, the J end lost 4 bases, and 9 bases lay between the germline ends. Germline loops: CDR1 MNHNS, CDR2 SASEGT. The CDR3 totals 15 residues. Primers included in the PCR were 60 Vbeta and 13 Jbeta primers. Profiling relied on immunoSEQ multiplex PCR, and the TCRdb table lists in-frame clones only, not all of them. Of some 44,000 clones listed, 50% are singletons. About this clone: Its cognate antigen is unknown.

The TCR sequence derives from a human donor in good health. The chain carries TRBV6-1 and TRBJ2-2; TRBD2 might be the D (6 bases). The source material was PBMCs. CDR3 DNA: TGTGCCAGCAGTGAAGCACTAGCTGGCACCGGGGAGCTGTTTTTT. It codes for CASSEALAGTGELFF.